This T cell receptor (beta chain) was recovered during a study of T cell repertoires in cytomegalovirus infection. Study summary: The public TCR beta signatures pointed to both CMV infection and matching HLA type.

Whole-study findings and limits: Summed public TCR beta family frequency identified CMV carriers bearing the relevant HLA. Dominating the ex vivo response were HLA-C-restricted CMV-specific TCR beta clonotypes.

About this clonotype: Its antigen is currently unknown.

TCRdb processed the reads anew with MiXCR; each CDR3 protein has one entry. The repertoire has 250,000 to 300,000 distinct CDR3 sequences, 20% to 30% of them found once; the top ten carry approximately 15%. The CDR3 is made up of 11 amino acids. The V end lost 4 bases, the J end lost 4 bases, and 7 bases lay between the germline ends. Looked up from germline, CDR1 is SQVTM and CDR2 is ANQGSEA. V usage is TRBV29-1 and J usage is TRBJ1-2, with D tentatively TRBD1 (5 bases). The receptor was derived from a human donor in good health (CMV status not recorded). Some clones in this sample may be carry-over from other donors' samples. Sequencing used PBMCs. The CDR3 nucleotides read TGCAGCGTTGGGGGACTCTATGGCTACACCTTC. Residues: CSVGGLYGYTF.